One sample yielded the 9 T cell receptor beta chains listed below, sequenced in a study of follicular helper T cells after annual influenza vaccination. Specified time point: 2014-2015 season, pre-vaccination. The table came from immunoSEQ multiplex PCR; TCRdb's copy has only in-frame clones and leaves some out. Among around 10,000 clones, 70% to 85% were seen once, and the ten largest hold approximately 0.9%. Here the sequenced sample was CXCR5- memory CD4+ T cells sorted from blood, taken on the day of influenza vaccination. All receptors derive from an adult who received the influenza vaccine.

J is TRBJ2-5 and V is TRBV2, with D perhaps given as TRBD1 or TRBD2 (5 bases each). The V gene's germline CDR1 is SNHLY and CDR2 FYNNEI. This CDR3 is built from 14 residues. Trimming left V 4 bases short and J 9 bases short, with 18 bases between. CDR3 nucleotide sequence: TGTGCCAGCAGTGGAGGGGCCCAGCTGGGGGCCCAGTACTTC. It specifies CASSGGAQLGAQYF.

This clone has only a few counts. The chain employs TRBV6-5 and TRBJ2-2; 7 bases are shared with TRBD2. CDR1 MNHEY and CDR2 SVGAGI come from the germline V gene. V was pared by 5 bases and J by 9 bases, with 6 bases of the junction left unmatched. This CDR3 contains 13 residues. The CDR3, as DNA: TGTGCCAGCAGTCGGGAGGAAGGCAGGGAGCTGTTTTTT. This gives the protein CASSREEGRELFF.

CDR3 in DNA: TGTGCCAGCTCGATCGGGACAGGTGGCACCTACGAGCAGTACTTC. It encodes CASSIGTGGTYEQYF. The gene calls are TRBV18 and TRBJ2-7, with 8 nucleotides matching TRBD1. CDR3 length equals 15 residues. V lost 6 bases, J lost 2 bases, and 9 bases stayed unmatched. Germline CDR1 and CDR2: KGHSH and LQKENI.

This chain uses TRBV4-2 with TRBJ2-7; 10 positions match TRBD2. This CDR3 spans 16 amino acids. V lost 4 bases, J lost 6 bases, and 12 bases stayed unmatched. Germline V CDR1 and CDR2: LGHNA, YNFKEQ. The CDR3 coding sequence is TGTGCCAGCAGCCCCCAAGCCAGCGGGAGGGCTTCCGAGCAGTACTTC. Its translation: CASSPQASGRASEQYF.

This chain links TRBV2 with TRBJ2-7, with D possibly being TRBD1 (6 bases). Germline-derived CDR1 and CDR2 are SNHLY and FYNNEI. Trimming removed 8 bases at V and 3 bases at J, with 17 bases between. This CDR3 region has 14 residues. The CDR3, as DNA: TGTGCCAGCTGGCCGGGACACACGAACTACGAGCAGTACTTC. Translating it yields CASWPGHTNYEQYF.

The rearrangement links TRBV5-6 to TRBJ2-4; no reliable D call. The V and J ends lost 3 bases and 6 bases respectively, with 13 bases between them. The CDR3 is made up of 14 amino acids. Germline assignment: CDR1 SGHDT and CDR2 YYEEEE. CDR3 in amino acids: CASSSEVSGNIQYF. CDR3 coding DNA: TGTGCCAGCAGCTCAGAGGTTTCGGGAAACATTCAGTACTTC.

This chain connects TRBV29-1 to TRBJ2-7, with D possibly matching TRBD2 (6 bases). CDR3 length equals 12 residues. V dropped 4 bases and J dropped 5 bases, with 12 bases sitting between them. Germline assignment: CDR1 SQVTM and CDR2 ANQGSEA. CDR3 amino acids: CSVGLAPNEQYF. The CDR3 DNA follows: TGCAGCGTTGGCCTAGCGCCCAACGAGCAGTACTTC.

V is TRBV19 and J is TRBJ2-5; D is ambiguous. V was cut by 2 bases and J by 2 bases, with 12 bases left in between. Germline assignment: CDR1 LNHDA and CDR2 SQIVND (reference sequence). The CDR3 consists of 15 residues. CDR3 residues: CASSIKRRQQETQYF. For the CDR3, the DNA is TGTGCCAGTAGTATAAAAAGACGGCAGCAAGAGACCCAGTACTTC.

This clone showed up just a few times. This rearrangement joins TRBV28 to TRBJ1-1; D gene unclear. V was trimmed by 4 bases and J by 5 bases, leaving 5 bases between them. This CDR3 spans 11 amino acids. Per germline, CDR1 MDHEN and CDR2 SYDVKM. The CDR3 coding sequence is TGTGCCAGCAGTTCCCTAACTGAAGCTTTCTTT. Its translation is CASSSLTEAFF.